This T cell receptor beta chain was recovered during a study of graft-versus-host responses after intestinal transplantation. The wider study: The recipients all started with anti-thymocyte globulin induction and then took tacrolimus and steroids for around three years.

CDR1 is SGHTS, CDR2 YDEGEE, per germline. The CDR3 is 16 amino acids. The V end lost 3 bases, the J end lost 0 bases, and 13 bases lay between the germline ends. Overall study results and limits: Among recipient marrow samples, GvH clones were found; some appeared first in ileum or blood.

Data came from immunoSEQ multiplex PCR; TCRdb stores just in-frame clones and leaves some out. The data show around 19,000 clones, with roughly 33% seen just once and about 2% held by the top ten. The chain combines TRBV5-8 with TRBJ2-4, with D perhaps matching TRBD1 or TRBD2 (5 bases each). This specimen was alloreactive CD4+ T cells from a mixed lymphocyte reaction culture, taken before transplantation. Noted subset: CFSE-low proliferating T cells sorted from approximately six-day pre-transplant mixed lymphocyte reaction (GvH or HvG direction). This TCR derives from a human patient who was an organ donor for intestinal transplantation. CDR3 region: CASSWGRPLAKNIQYF. The CDR3 nucleotides are TGTGCCAGCAGCTGGGGACGTCCTCTAGCCAAAAACATTCAGTACTTC.